This TCR beta chain was retrieved from a study of neurological immune-mediated disorders. Across the study: Among 35 or so multiple sclerosis patients, roughly 31 were relapsing-remitting and 3 were secondary progressive.

TCRdb analysed the 5' RACE reads with MiXCR anew, one entry per CDR3 protein. Of roughly 100,000 distinct CDR3 sequences listed, 3.5% are singletons. This clonotype was detected many times. The CDR3 contains 14 residues. Germline V CDR1 and CDR2: SGHRS, YFSETQ. Losses at the gene ends were 2 bases for V and 4 bases for J; bases not matched to a gene: 1. V and J are TRBV5-1 and TRBJ2-5, with 11 bases matching TRBD1. Sequenced sample: PBMCs. This clonotype originated in a woman in her late teens or twenties with multiple sclerosis. CDR3 sequence reads: CASSFGTGGETQYF. The CDR3, as DNA: TGCGCCAGCAGCTTCGGGACAGGGGGAGAGACCCAGTACTTC.